Listed here are 16 T cell receptor beta chains from one sample, sequenced in a study of blood T cells in healthy people across ages (dated by TCRdb to about 2015). The method was 5' RACE. The listed sequencing device is Illumina HiSeq 2500. A second PCR of roughly 7 to 11 cycles was performed with a sample-barcoded 5' primer and a J-beta primer mix. TCRdb handled the public reads itself, with Q25 trimming in fastp and clone calling in MiXCR, and kept productive beta chains. Entries are consolidated by CDR3 protein sequence, retaining the most common genes and DNA. A total of fewer than 1 million distinct CDR3 sequences appear in this sample, about 42% of them only once. The ten largest clones take up approximately 20% of the sample. The sequenced material came from blood. The receptors stem from a man in his 60s in good health.

This clonotype occurred a few times. The chain employs TRBV7-2 and TRBJ2-7, with 7 bases fitting TRBD1. The CDR3 runs to 15 residues. Per the germline V gene, CDR1 is SGHTA and CDR2 is FQGNSA. Trimming removed 5 bases from V and 0 bases from J; junction bases left unmatched: 7. CDR3 sequence reads: CASSPGTARSYEQYF. The CDR3 coding sequence is TGTGCCAGCAGCCCTGGGACAGCCCGCTCCTACGAGCAGTACTTC.

The chain joins TRBV2 to TRBJ2-5, with D hard to call. V was trimmed by 4 bases and J by 4 bases, leaving 4 bases between them. The germline V gene encodes CDR1 SNHLY and CDR2 FYNNEI. CDR3 length: 11 residues. CDR3 loop: CASSVSETQYF. The DNA of the CDR3 is TGTGCCAGCAGTGTTTCAGAGACCCAGTACTTC.

This clonotype was found a few times. The rearrangement links TRBV25-1 to TRBJ1-1; 10 bases fit TRBD1. The CDR3 runs to 15 residues. V lost 5 bases and J lost 2; bases outside the gene matches: 5. Germline V lookup: CDR1 MGHDK, CDR2 SYGVNS. The CDR3 spells CASSPRTGGNTEAFF. CDR3 in DNA: TGTGCCAGCAGTCCCCGGACAGGGGGAAACACTGAAGCTTTCTTT.

The rearrangement uses TRBV12-3 or TRBV12-4 and TRBJ2-7; D is perhaps TRBD2 (5 bases). The ends were cut back, 3 bases at V and 8 bases at J, with 26 bases in the middle. This CDR3 region has 17 residues. In nucleotides, the CDR3 is TGTGCCAGCAGTTTCCTCCCCGGACTTCGAACCGGGGTGAAGCAGTACTTC. This translates into CASSFLPGLRTGVKQYF.

This chain joins TRBV7-6 and TRBJ2-1; TRBD2 matches at 9 bases. With the DNA end fitting TRBJ2-7 better, the J assignment may be wrong. Looked up from germline, CDR1 is SGHVS and CDR2 is FNYEAQ. The CDR3 has 16 amino acids. The DNA of the CDR3 is TGTGCCAGCAGCTTACAGCGGGGGGTGTACTACAATGAGCAGTACTTC. Its translation is CASSLQRGVYYNEQYF.

The sample holds a few counts of this clonotype. The genes are TRBV15 and TRBJ2-5, with D unclear. Per the germline V gene, CDR1 is LNHNV and CDR2 is YYDKDF (reference sequence). The V end was cut by 5 bases, the J end by 5 bases, with 15 bases between. The CDR3 spans 14 residues. The CDR3 sequence: CATSPRRPLETQYF. The CDR3 DNA sequence: TGTGCCACCAGCCCACGAAGGCCTTTGGAGACCCAGTACTTC.

This clonotype was observed many times. J is TRBJ2-7 and V is TRBV20-1, with D possibly being TRBD1 (5 bases). Germline CDR1 DFQATT, CDR2 SNEGSKA (reference sequence). V lost 3 bases and J lost 0, with 9 bases in between. The CDR3 totals 13 residues. CDR3 DNA sequence: TGCAGTGCTAGTACAGGCAGCTCCTACGAGCAGTACTTC. Translation gives CSASTGSSYEQYF.

This clonotype was seen a handful of times. V is TRBV14 and J is TRBJ2-1; D is perhaps TRBD1 (5 bases). The ends were cut back, 0 bases at V and 15 bases at J, with 15 bases in the middle. Germline V gives CDR1 SGHDN, CDR2 FVKESK. The CDR3 length is 13 residues. The CDR3 loop is CASSQDWSGLAFF. The DNA for the CDR3 is TGTGCCAGCAGCCAAGATTGGTCAGGGCTTGCGTTCTTC.

The V gene is TRBV4-3, the J gene TRBJ2-6; D is unresolved. The V end lost 0 bases, the J end lost 2 bases, and 11 bases lay between the germline ends. Germline V gene lookup returns CDR1 LGHNA and CDR2 YSLEER. This CDR3 is built from 17 residues. This CDR3 reads CASSQEVTWAGANVLTF. The CDR3 DNA is TGCGCCAGCAGCCAAGAGGTCACTTGGGCTGGGGCCAACGTCCTGACTTTC.

This chain joins TRBV20-1 and TRBJ1-2; D is unresolved. V lost 0 bases and J lost 5, with 4 bases in between. The germline gives CDR1 DFQATT, CDR2 SNEGSKA (reference sequence). CDR3 length: 11 amino acids. DNA of the CDR3: TGCAGTGCTAGAGAGGGGTATGGCTACACCTTC. Its translation is CSAREGYGYTF.

This CDR3 is CASSSGAAYTTSGANVLTF. CDR3 DNA: TGTGCCAGCTCGTCAGGGGCAGCTTACACCACTTCTGGGGCCAACGTCCTGACTTTC. The rearrangement joins TRBV18 to TRBJ2-6; D is possibly TRBD1 (6 bases). The CDR3 sequence is 19 residues long. V shed 6 bases and J shed 1 base, with 22 bases lying between them. Looked up from germline, CDR1 is KGHSH and CDR2 is LQKENI.

This clonotype was detected only a few times. V and J are TRBV11-2 and TRBJ2-5; 8 nucleotides match TRBD2. Trimming removed 2 bases from V and 0 bases from J; junction bases left unmatched: 8. The CDR3 totals 17 residues. The germline V gene encodes CDR1 SGHAT and CDR2 FQNNGV. CDR3 loop: CASSLSSRGDHQETQYF. The CDR3 bases are TGTGCCAGCAGCTTATCTTCGCGGGGGGACCACCAAGAGACCCAGTACTTC.

The V and J genes are TRBV20-1 and TRBJ2-5; maybe TRBD1 (6 bases). Germline CDR1 DFQATT, CDR2 SNEGSKA (reference sequence). The V and J ends lost 6 bases and 5 bases respectively, with 22 bases between them. The CDR3 contains 15 residues. CDR3 in amino acids: CSAATPGHQRETQYF. The CDR3 DNA sequence: TGCAGTGCGGCAACACCGGGACATCAACGGGAGACCCAGTACTTC.

CDR3 nucleotide sequence: TGCGCCAGCAGCCAGTCGTACAGGGGCTCTGGAAACACCATATATTTT. Amino acids: CASSQSYRGSGNTIYF. This chain uses TRBV4-3 with TRBJ1-3; TRBD1 agrees at 7 bases. Germline V gives CDR1 LGHNA, CDR2 YSLEER. J was trimmed by 0 bases and V by 3 bases; bases with no gene match: 5. This CDR3 is 16 amino acids long.

This clonotype showed up just a few times. This chain links TRBV11-2 with TRBJ2-1; either TRBD1 or TRBD2 may fit D (5 bases each). The length of the CDR3 is 14 residues. Trimming pared 5 bases from V and 6 bases from J, leaving 14 bases between. Per the germline V gene, CDR1 is SGHAT and CDR2 is FQNNGV. CDR3 sequence: CASSLRDPSNEQFF. CDR3 sequence (DNA): TGTGCCAGCAGCCTCCGGGACCCTTCCAATGAGCAGTTCTTC.

This clonotype was seen only a few times. V and J are TRBV5-6 and TRBJ2-1; D uncertain. With 1 base removed from V and 9 bases from J, the gap between germline ends came to 5 bases. CDR3 length equals 11 residues. CDR1 is SGHDT and CDR2 is YYEEEE in the germline V gene. CDR3 bases: TGTGCCAGCAGCTTGAGCCCTGAGCAGTTCTTC. This translates into CASSLSPEQFF.